The next 29 T cell receptor beta chains were all read from a single sample in a study of regulatory T cells in long-lasting Graves disease (dated by TCRdb to the early 2020s). Interpreted using the paper, the time point label stands for: newly diagnosed GD, antithyroid drugs for less than 3 months. For both TCR sequencing and RNA sequencing, RNA was extracted from PBMCs using TRIzol. Library generation was performed with multiplex PCR. TCRdb records Illumina HiSeq 4000 as the sequencer. iRepertoire HTBI primers and Arm-PCR amplification of CDR3 regions were used to construct TCR beta libraries. The public reads were run again by TCRdb, first through fastp at Q25 and then through MiXCR, and only productive beta chains were kept. Every entry covers one CDR3 protein and lists the most common genes and DNA from its rows. The table for this sample lists roughly 400,000 distinct CDR3 sequences; about 17% of them were counted only once. Around a quarter of the sample is taken by the ten largest.

These same records also appear under a second study, on T cells in Graves' hyperthyroidism and ophthalmopathy.

This specimen consisted of peripheral blood mononuclear cells (PBMCs), obtained at new diagnosis, from a patient treated with antithyroid drugs. Receptors originate from a woman aged 18 to 35 with Graves disease. Donor details come from another sample of the same person, matched by shared clones.

The V call is TRBV4-1, the J call TRBJ2-1; D is perhaps TRBD2 (6 bases). Trimming pared 0 bases from V and 0 bases from J, leaving 15 bases between. Germline-derived CDR1 and CDR2 are MGHRA and YSYEKL. The CDR3 sequence is 18 residues long. The CDR3 loop is CASSQDVGGRTSYNEQFF. The DNA of the CDR3 is TGCGCCAGCAGCCAAGATGTAGGAGGGAGGACCTCCTACAATGAGCAGTTCTTC.

For this clonotype: A much larger clone is a single base away; this may be a read error. The chain combines TRBV12-3 or TRBV12-4 with TRBJ2-1; D gene uncertain. The CDR3 has 15 residues. CDR3 bases: TGTGCCAGCAGTCCCGGCGGAATGTCATACAATGGGCAGTTCTTC. Translation: CASSPGGMSYNGQFF.

This clonotype was seen at least ten times. The chain recombines TRBV7-7 with TRBJ2-3; 8 bases match TRBD2. Losses at the gene ends were 6 bases for V and 2 bases for J; bases not matched to a gene: 4. Germline V CDR1 and CDR2: SSHAT, FNYEAQ (reference sequence). CDR3 length equals 14 residues. CDR3 amino acids: CASSPGGPTDTQYF. CDR3 coding DNA: TGTGCCAGCAGTCCGGGAGGGCCCACAGATACGCAGTATTTT.

This rearrangement joins TRBV20-1 to TRBJ2-3, with no clear D. The germline gives CDR1 DFQATT, CDR2 SNEGSKA (reference sequence). Trimming pared 0 bases from V and 4 bases from J, leaving 5 bases between. The CDR3 consists of 12 residues. The CDR3 sequence is CSARERPDTQYF. DNA of the CDR3: TGCAGTGCTAGAGAGAGGCCAGATACGCAGTATTTT.

The rearrangement joins TRBV29-1 to TRBJ2-3; 7 bases match TRBD1. Germline lookup yields CDR1 SQVTM and CDR2 ANQGSEA. J lost 3 bases, V lost 4 bases, and 7 bases had no gene match. The CDR3 is 14 residues long. CDR3 nucleotides: TGCAGCGTTGTAGTGCCAGGGGGTACAGATACGCAGTATTTT. Translating it yields CSVVVPGGTDTQYF.

This clonotype came up many times. This chain links TRBV6-2 or TRBV6-3 with TRBJ2-7; 12 positions match TRBD2. V shed 0 bases and J 7 bases; nucleotides not matched to a gene: 7. Per the germline V gene, CDR1 is MNHEY and CDR2 is SVGEGT. This CDR3 contains 16 residues. CDR3 protein: CASSYSKTSGSFEQYF. In nucleotides, the CDR3 is TGTGCCAGCAGTTACTCGAAGACTAGCGGGAGTTTTGAGCAGTACTTC.

In this sample, this clonotype turned up many times. The chain links TRBV6-5 to TRBJ1-1; possibly TRBD1 for D (5 bases). Trimming cost V 4 bases and J 3 bases, with 12 bases left between them. Per the germline V gene, CDR1 is MNHEY and CDR2 is SVGAGI. CDR3 length equals 14 residues. The CDR3 DNA reads TGTGCCAGCAGTTTGTTTGGGGGGTACACTGAAGCTTTCTTT. Its protein product is CASSLFGGYTEAFF.

Only a few counts were recorded for this clonotype. The chain uses TRBV2 and TRBJ2-7, with a weak D call TRBD1 (5 bases). Per the germline V gene, CDR1 is SNHLY and CDR2 is FYNNEI. V was shortened by 10 bases and J by 0 bases, with 13 bases between the two germline ends. The CDR3 length is 13 residues. CDR3 amino acids: CAILQESSYEQYF. The DNA of the CDR3 is TGTGCCATCTTACAGGAGAGCTCCTACGAGCAGTACTTC.

This clonotype was detected ten times or more. V gene TRBV7-8 combines with J gene TRBJ2-1; the D is unclear. Germline-derived CDR1 and CDR2 are SGHVS and FQNEAQ. The CDR3 is 12 amino acids. Trimming took 5 bases from V and 3 from J, leaving 5 bases between them. The CDR3 loop reads CASSPSYNEQFF. DNA of the CDR3: TGTGCCAGCAGCCCGAGCTACAATGAGCAGTTCTTC.

The chain links TRBV9 to TRBJ2-1, with 7 bases that match TRBD2. The V gene's germline CDR1 is SGDLS and CDR2 YYNGEE. The CDR3 is 16 amino acids. V trimming: 3 bases; J trimming: 0 bases; junction bases outside the gene matches: 6. In DNA, the CDR3 is TGTGCCAGCAGCGGAGGCGGACTAGACTCCTACAATGAGCAGTTCTTC. Its protein is CASSGGGLDSYNEQFF.

This clonotype was recorded at least ten times. The chain recombines TRBV10-3 with TRBJ1-4; 8 bases line up with TRBD1. J was trimmed by 3 bases and V by 10 bases; bases with no gene match: 7. The germline CDR1 and CDR2 sequences are ENHRY and SYGVKD. CDR3 length: 14 residues. The CDR3 DNA is TGTGCCACCGGACAGGGTGGCTCTAATGAAAAACTGTTTTTT. This gives the protein CATGQGGSNEKLFF.

This clonotype was counted at least ten times. A junction end diverges from the germline sequence, so it may reflect a read error. The J gene is TRBJ2-1, the V gene TRBV29-1; the D gene could be TRBD1 or TRBD2 (6 bases each). Per the germline V gene, CDR1 is SQVTM and CDR2 is ANQGSEA. This CDR3 spans 15 amino acids. For the CDR3, the DNA is TGCAGCGTGGGACGGTGGGGGGCTCTCTACGATGAGCAGTTCTTC. Protein product: CSVGRWGALYDEQFF.

This clonotype was counted ten times or more. This chain links TRBV28 with TRBJ2-1, with 11 bases aligning to TRBD2. CDR1 MDHEN and CDR2 SYDVKM come from the germline V gene. CDR3 size: 15 residues. V lost 6 bases and J lost 2; bases outside the gene matches: 3. The CDR3 is CASRGTSGPYNEQFF. The CDR3 DNA reads TGTGCCAGCAGGGGGACTAGCGGCCCCTACAATGAGCAGTTCTTC.

The rearrangement uses TRBV2 and TRBJ2-7, with 8 bases identical to TRBD2. V was clipped by 4 bases and J by 4 bases; unmatched bases: 18. The V gene's germline CDR1 is SNHLY and CDR2 FYNNEI. The CDR3 spans 18 residues. The CDR3 sequence is CASSVSTQGGRLPYEQYF. The CDR3 DNA is TGTGCCAGCAGTGTCTCAACCCAGGGCGGGAGGTTACCTTACGAGCAGTACTTC. Drawing the rest from reference TRBV2 and TRBJ2-7, the complete variable domain is EPEVTQTPSHQVTQMGQEVILRCVPISNHLYFYWYRQILGQKVEFLVSFYNNEISEKSEIFDDQFSVERPDGSNFTLKIRSTKLEDSAMYFCASSVSTQGGRLPYEQYFGPGTRLTVT.

This clonotype was observed at least ten times. The chain is built from TRBV30 and TRBJ2-7; no clear D gene. V was clipped by 2 bases and J by 2 bases, with 10 bases between them. The CDR3 sequence is 13 residues long. Germline CDR1 reads GTSNPN; CDR2 reads SVGIG (reference sequence). In DNA, the CDR3 is TGTGCCTGGAGTTACGGGCGGACCTACGAGCAGTACTTC. Protein sequence: CAWSYGRTYEQYF.

In its sample, this clonotype was seen a few times. This rearrangement joins TRBV3-1 to TRBJ2-2; 8 bases are a match to TRBD2. Per the germline V gene, CDR1 is LGHDT and CDR2 is YNNKEL (reference sequence). V was pared by 6 bases and J by 2 bases, with 11 bases of the junction left unmatched. The CDR3 extends over 17 amino acids. The DNA of the CDR3 is TGTGCCAGCAGTCCAGGTCTGCTAGCGGGCAACACCGGGGAGCTGTTTTTT. It encodes CASSPGLLAGNTGELFF.

The J gene is TRBJ2-3, the V gene TRBV6-5; 9 positions agree with TRBD2. Germline CDR1 MNHEY, CDR2 SVGAGI. The V segment lost 2 bases and the J segment 5 bases; nucleotides outside the gene matches: 2. This CDR3 has 14 residues. The CDR3 nucleotides are TGTGCCAGCAGTTACGCGGGAGGGGGAGATACGCAGTATTTT. This codes for CASSYAGGGDTQYF.

This clonotype showed up just a few times. V is TRBV11-3 and J is TRBJ2-2; 12 nucleotides line up with TRBD1. The germline gives CDR1 SGHNT, CDR2 YENEEA. V shed 5 bases and J 6 bases; nucleotides not matched to a gene: 7. The CDR3 length is 16 residues. The CDR3 DNA reads TGTGCCAGCAGCCCAGGGGACAGGGGGCATTCCGGGGAGCTGTTTTTT. Residues: CASSPGDRGHSGELFF. Combining the CDR3 with reference TRBV11-3 and TRBJ2-2 gives the whole variable domain EAGVVQSPRYKIIEKKQPVAFWCNPISGHNTLYWYLQNLGQGPELLIRYENEEAVDDSQLPKDRFSAERLKGVDSTLKIQPAELGDSAVYLCASSPGDRGHSGELFFGEGSRLTVL.

The chain is built from TRBV5-8 and TRBJ2-1, with 15 bases matching TRBD2. The CDR3 is 16 amino acids. V shed 4 bases, J shed 8 bases, and the junction held 7 bases outside the gene matches. Germline CDR1 SGHTS, CDR2 YDEGEE. The CDR3 spells CASSAGLAGGYDEQFF. The CDR3, as DNA: TGTGCCAGCAGCGCAGGACTAGCGGGAGGGTACGATGAGCAGTTCTTC.

This clonotype came up many times. The V and J genes are TRBV28 and TRBJ1-5; the D is unclear. CDR1 is MDHEN and CDR2 is SYDVKM in the germline V gene. Between the trimmed V and J ends, which lost 6 bases and 1 base, there was a span of 10 bases. This CDR3 spans 14 amino acids. Here the CDR3 reads CASRPSPSNQPQHF. The CDR3 region has the DNA TGTGCCAGCAGACCCAGTCCGAGCAATCAGCCCCAGCATTTT.

The chain joins TRBV6-2 or TRBV6-3 to TRBJ2-7; 9 bases line up with TRBD1. V was pared by 5 bases and J by 3 bases, with 8 bases of the junction left unmatched. The CDR3 length is 15 residues. Germline values: CDR1 MNHEY, CDR2 SVGEGT. CDR3 sequence: CASSRPVGQGYEQYF. DNA for the CDR3: TGTGCCAGCAGTCGCCCCGTGGGACAGGGCTACGAGCAGTACTTC.

This clonotype was seen at least ten times. The chain links TRBV20-1 to TRBJ1-1; D not resolved. The V gene lost 1 base and the J gene lost 10 bases, with 13 bases spanning the gap. CDR3 length: 12 residues. Per germline, CDR1 DFQATT and CDR2 SNEGSKA (reference sequence). The CDR3 DNA reads TGCAGTGCTAGAGGTGCAAAAGAATTAGCTTTCTTT. Residues: CSARGAKELAFF.

This clonotype showed up many times. J is TRBJ2-7 and V is TRBV27, with 14 bases identical to TRBD2. Per germline, CDR1 MNHEY and CDR2 SMNVEV (reference sequence). The CDR3 length is 16 residues. Germline trimming cut 6 bases from V and 4 bases from J; bases unmatched to any gene: 8. CDR3 nucleotides: TGTGCCAGCAGCTCTGGGACTAGCGGGAGAAAGTACGAGCAGTACTTC. Translation: CASSSGTSGRKYEQYF.

The chain combines TRBV6-2 or TRBV6-3 with TRBJ2-1; TRBD2 matches at 14 bases. Trimming took 11 bases from V and 7 from J; bases not matched to a gene: 4. Germline V CDR1 and CDR2: MNHEY, SVGEGT. The CDR3 totals 13 residues. CDR3 DNA sequence: TGTGCCGCGGGACTAGCGGGAGTGAATGAGCAGTTCTTC. Protein sequence: CAAGLAGVNEQFF.

There are many counts of this clonotype. The rearrangement links TRBV28 to TRBJ1-3; 7 bases are a match to TRBD1. V shed 4 bases, J shed 2 bases, and the junction held 8 bases outside the gene matches. Germline V lookup: CDR1 MDHEN, CDR2 SYDVKM. This CDR3 has 16 residues. CDR3 nucleotides: TGTGCCAGCAGTTCCGTTGACAGGGAGCCTGGAAACACCATATATTTT. Encoded protein: CASSSVDREPGNTIYF.

Ten or more counts support this clonotype. The chain has TRBV10-3 and TRBJ2-6; a possible D gene is TRBD1 (6 bases). CDR3 size: 15 residues. V dropped 9 bases and J dropped 0 bases, with 12 bases sitting between them. CDR1 is ENHRY and CDR2 is SYGVKD in the germline V gene. The CDR3 DNA sequence: TGTGCCATTTCGGGACAAACCTCTGGGGCCAACGTCCTGACTTTC. It yields the protein CAISGQTSGANVLTF.

This clonotype was picked up many times. The chain uses TRBV28 and TRBJ2-1; D is possibly TRBD2 (5 bases). The CDR3 extends over 12 amino acids. With 10 bases removed from V and 9 bases from J, the gap between germline ends came to 16 bases. Germline loops: CDR1 MDHEN, CDR2 SYDVKM. CDR3 nucleotide sequence: TGTGCCACCCTGGGCACTCGGGGTGAGCAGTTCTTC. Translating gives CATLGTRGEQFF.

This clonotype was seen repeatedly, ten times or more. The chain recombines TRBV11-1 with TRBJ2-1, with D perhaps matching TRBD2 (6 bases). Germline V lookup: CDR1 SGHAT, CDR2 FQDESV (reference sequence). Between the trimmed V and J ends, which lost 1 base and 1 base, there was a span of 8 bases. The CDR3 consists of 15 residues. CDR3 sequence (DNA): TGTGCCAGCAGCTTAGACGGGACTTCCTACAATGAGCAGTTCTTC. This encodes CASSLDGTSYNEQFF.

This clonotype was seen ten or more times. V is TRBV7-9 and J is TRBJ2-5; the D gene is possibly TRBD1 (6 bases). The CDR3 length is 16 residues. Deletions cut 4 bases from V and 4 bases from J, with 19 bases between. CDR1 and CDR2 (germline): SEHNR, FQNEAQ (reference sequence). CDR3: CASSSTTDRKRETQYF. CDR3 in DNA: TGTGCCAGCAGCTCCACAACGGACAGAAAAAGAGAGACCCAGTACTTC.